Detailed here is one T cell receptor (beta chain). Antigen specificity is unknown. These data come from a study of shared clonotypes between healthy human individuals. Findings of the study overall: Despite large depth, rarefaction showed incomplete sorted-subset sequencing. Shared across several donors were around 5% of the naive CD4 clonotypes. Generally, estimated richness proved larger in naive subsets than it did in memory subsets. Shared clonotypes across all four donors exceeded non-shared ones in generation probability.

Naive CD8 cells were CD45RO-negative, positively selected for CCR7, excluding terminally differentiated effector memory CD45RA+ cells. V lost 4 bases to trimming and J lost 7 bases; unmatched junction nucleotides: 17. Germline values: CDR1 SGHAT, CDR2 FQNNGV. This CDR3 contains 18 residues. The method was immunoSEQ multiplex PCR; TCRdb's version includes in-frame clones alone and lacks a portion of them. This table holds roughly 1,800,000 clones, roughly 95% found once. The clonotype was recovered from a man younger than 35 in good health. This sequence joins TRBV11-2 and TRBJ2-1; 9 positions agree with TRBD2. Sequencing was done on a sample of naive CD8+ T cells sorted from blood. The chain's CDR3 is CASSSVLGSGGEFNEQFF. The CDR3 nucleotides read TGTGCCAGCAGCTCGGTGCTTGGTAGCGGGGGAGAATTTAATGAGCAGTTCTTC.